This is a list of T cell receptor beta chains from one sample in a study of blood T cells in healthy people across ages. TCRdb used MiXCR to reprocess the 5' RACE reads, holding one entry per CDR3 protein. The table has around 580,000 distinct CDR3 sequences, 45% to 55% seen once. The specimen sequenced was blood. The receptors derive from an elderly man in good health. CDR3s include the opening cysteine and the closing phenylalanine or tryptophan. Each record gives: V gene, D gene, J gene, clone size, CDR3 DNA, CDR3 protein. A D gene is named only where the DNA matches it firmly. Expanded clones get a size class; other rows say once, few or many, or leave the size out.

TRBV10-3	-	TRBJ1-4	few	TGTGCCATCAGTGAGAACCAGGGAACTAATGAAAAACTGTTTTTT	CAISENQGTNEKLFF
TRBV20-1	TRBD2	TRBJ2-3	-	TGCAGTGCTGACCGACTAGCGGGAGAGAGGGGTACGCAGTATTTT	CSADRLAGERGTQYF
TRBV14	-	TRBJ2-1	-	TGTGCCAGCAGCCACGGTCCTCAGCAGTTCTTC	CASSHGPQQFF
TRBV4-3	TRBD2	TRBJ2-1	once	TGCGCCAGCAGCCAAGAGCCTAGCGGTCCTTACAATGAGCAGTTCTTC	CASSQEPSGPYNEQFF
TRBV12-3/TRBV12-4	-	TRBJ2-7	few	TGTGCCAGCAGATCCTTTAGGGGTCGGGATTTTGAAACCTACGAGCAGTACTTC	CASRSFRGRDFETYEQYF
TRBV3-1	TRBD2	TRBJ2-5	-	TGTGCCAGCAGCCCAACTTTAGCGGGAGGGGGCGAGACCCAGTACTTC	CASSPTLAGGGETQYF
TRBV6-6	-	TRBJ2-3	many	TGTGCCAGCAGTTACCTGGGGACAGATACGCAGTATTTT	CASSYLGTDTQYF
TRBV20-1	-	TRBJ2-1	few	TGCAGTGTACGGGGTTTTTTCGAGCAGTTCTTC	CSVRGFFEQFF
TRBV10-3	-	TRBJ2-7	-	TGTGCCATCAGTGGGGGCAGAAATTACGAGCAGTACTTC	CAISGGRNYEQYF
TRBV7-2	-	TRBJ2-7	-	TGTGCCAGCAGCTTAGTTGGGGGCCGTTTCTACGAGCAGTACTTC	CASSLVGGRFYEQYF
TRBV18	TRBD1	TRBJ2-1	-	TGTGCCAGCTCACCCGGACAGGGAGTGGGTGAGCAGTTCTTC	CASSPGQGVGEQFF
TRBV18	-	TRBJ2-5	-	TGTGCCAGCGCTACGGGGGGCGAAGAGACCCAGTACTTC	CASATGGEETQYF
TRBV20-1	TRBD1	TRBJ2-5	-	TGCAGTGCTAGAGAGAACCCGGGACAGAAAATTCAGTACTTC	CSARENPGQKIQYF
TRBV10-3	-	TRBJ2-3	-	TGTGCCATCAGTGTGGGTAGCACAGATACGCAGTATTTT	CAISVGSTDTQYF
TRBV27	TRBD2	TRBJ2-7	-	TGTGCCAGCAGAAGGGGGACTAGCGGGAGTGGGGCCTACGAGCAGTACTTC	CASRRGTSGSGAYEQYF
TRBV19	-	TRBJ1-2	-	TGTGCCGGATTGAACAGGACCTATGGCTACACCTTC	CAGLNRTYGYTF
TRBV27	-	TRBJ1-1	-	TGTGCCAGCAGCGGCCGTGTGGGAGGTGAAGCTTTCTTT	CASSGRVGGEAFF
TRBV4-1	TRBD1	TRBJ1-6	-	TGCGCCAGCAGCCGGACATTACAGGGGGATAATTCACCCCTCCACTTT	CASSRTLQGDNSPLHF
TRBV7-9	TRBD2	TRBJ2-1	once	TGTGCCAGCAGCCCCCCGGGACTAGGGGAGACCCAGTTCTTC	CASSPPGLGETQFF
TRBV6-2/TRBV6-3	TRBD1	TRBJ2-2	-	TGTGCCAGCAGTAAACGACAGGGGGCGACCGGGGAGCTGTTTTTT	CASSKRQGATGELFF
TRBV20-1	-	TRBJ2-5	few	TGCAGTGCTAGCTCCCACCCTACGCGAGAGACCCAGTACTTC	CSASSHPTRETQYF
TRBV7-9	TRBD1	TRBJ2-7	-	TGTGCCAGCAGTCAAACAGGGGGACACGAGCAGTACTTC	CASSQTGGHEQYF
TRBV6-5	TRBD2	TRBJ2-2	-	TGTGCCAGCAGACGACTAGCGGGAGGGGAAGGGGAGCTGTTTTTT	CASRRLAGGEGELFF
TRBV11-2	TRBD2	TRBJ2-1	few	TGTGCCAGCAGCCTTCGGACTAGCGGGGGTGGTCATGAGCAGTTCTTC	CASSLRTSGGGHEQFF
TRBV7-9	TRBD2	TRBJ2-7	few	TGTGCCAGCAGCTTGACCCCGGGACTAGCGGGCTACGAGCAGTACTTC	CASSLTPGLAGYEQYF
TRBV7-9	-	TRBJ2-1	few	TGTGCCAGCAGCCCACGGGGAGTGCCCTCCTACAATGAGCAGTTCTTC	CASSPRGVPSYNEQFF
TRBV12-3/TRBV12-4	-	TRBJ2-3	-	TGTGCCAGCAGCCCTCCTCCGACGGCGAGCACAGATACGCAGTATTTT	CASSPPPTASTDTQYF
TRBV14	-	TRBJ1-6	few	TGTGCCAGCAGCCAAGCTCCGGTGTCGAGTAATTCACCCCTCCACTTT	CASSQAPVSSNSPLHF
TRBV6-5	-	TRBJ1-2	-	TGTGCCAGCAGTTTCCAGCGTGGCAAGGCCCACGCCTACACCTTC	CASSFQRGKAHAYTF
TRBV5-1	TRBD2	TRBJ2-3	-	TGCGCCAGCAGCTTATTAGCGGGGAGGTACACAGATACGCAGTATTTT	CASSLLAGRYTDTQYF
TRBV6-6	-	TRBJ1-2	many	TGTGCCAGCAGTTCAGGTTCCGACTATGGCTACACCTTC	CASSSGSDYGYTF
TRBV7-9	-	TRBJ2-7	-	TGTGCCAGCAGCCCTGGGAGGAGAGGAAGAACCTACGAGCAGTACTTC	CASSPGRRGRTYEQYF
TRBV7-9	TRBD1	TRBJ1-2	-	TGTGCCAGCAGCTCAGTTACCGGGACAGGGGTTCCTAACTATGGCTACACCTTC	CASSSVTGTGVPNYGYTF
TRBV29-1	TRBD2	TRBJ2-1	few	TGCAGCGCCGTGGGTGGACTAGCGGGGGGGCTCTACAATGAGCAGTTCTTC	CSAVGGLAGGLYNEQFF
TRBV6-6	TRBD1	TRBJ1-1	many	TGTGCCAGCACCGTGAGACAGGGAGCTTTCTTT	CASTVRQGAFF
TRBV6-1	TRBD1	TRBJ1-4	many	TGTGCCAGCAGCTCAACGACAGGGGAGGATGAAAAACTGTTTTTT	CASSSTTGEDEKLFF
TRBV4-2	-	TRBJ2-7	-	TGTGCCAGCAGCCAAGATTCCGCTAGCGACTACGAGCAGTACTTC	CASSQDSASDYEQYF
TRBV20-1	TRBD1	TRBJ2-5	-	TGCAGTGCTAGGCGGGACAGGGGAGAGACCCAGTACTTC	CSARRDRGETQYF
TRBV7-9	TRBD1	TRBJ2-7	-	TGTGCCAGCAGCCTAACCGGGACAGGGGACGAGCAGTACTTC	CASSLTGTGDEQYF
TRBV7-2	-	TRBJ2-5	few	TGTGCCAGCAGCTTAGGGACACCGGGGCAAGAGACCCAGTACTTC	CASSLGTPGQETQYF
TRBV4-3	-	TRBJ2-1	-	TGCGCCAGCAGCCAAGTAAGCGCAGGCAATGAGCAGTTCTTC	CASSQVSAGNEQFF
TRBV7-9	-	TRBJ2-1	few	TGTGCCAGCAGCTTGACTACAGGGGAGCAGTTCTTC	CASSLTTGEQFF
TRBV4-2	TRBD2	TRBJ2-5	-	TGTGCCAGCAGCCAAGCGACTAGCGGGAGACAAGAGACCCAGTACTTC	CASSQATSGRQETQYF
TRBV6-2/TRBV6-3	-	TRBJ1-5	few	TGTGCCAGCAGTTACTCAGGGGGGAATCAGCCCCAGCATTTT	CASSYSGGNQPQHF
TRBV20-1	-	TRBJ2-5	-	TGCAGTGCTAGTGGGGGGACCCAGTACTTC	CSASGGTQYF
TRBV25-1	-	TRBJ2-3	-	TGTGCCAGCAGTGAAAGTGTGAGGGGGGGCACAGATACGCAGTATTTT	CASSESVRGGTDTQYF